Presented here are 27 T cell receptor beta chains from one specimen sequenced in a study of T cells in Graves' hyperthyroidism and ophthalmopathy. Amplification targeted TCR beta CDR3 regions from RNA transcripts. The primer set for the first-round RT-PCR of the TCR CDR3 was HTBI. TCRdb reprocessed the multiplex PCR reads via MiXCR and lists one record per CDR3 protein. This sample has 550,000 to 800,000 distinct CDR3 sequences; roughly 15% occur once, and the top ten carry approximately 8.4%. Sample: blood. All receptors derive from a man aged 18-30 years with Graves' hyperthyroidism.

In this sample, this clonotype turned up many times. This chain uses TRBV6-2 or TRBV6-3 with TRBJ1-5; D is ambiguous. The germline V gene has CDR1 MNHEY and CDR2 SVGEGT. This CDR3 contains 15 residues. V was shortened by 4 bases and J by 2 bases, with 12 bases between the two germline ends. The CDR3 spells CASSWVRPGNQPQHF. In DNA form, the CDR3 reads TGTGCCAGCAGTTGGGTACGGCCGGGCAATCAGCCCCAGCATTTT.

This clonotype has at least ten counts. This CDR3 is CASSSRLAGGILSKNIQYF. The CDR3 nucleotides read TGTGCCAGCAGTTCCCGACTAGCGGGAGGGATTCTATCCAAAAACATTCAGTACTTC. The V call is TRBV28, the J call TRBJ2-4; 14 positions agree with TRBD2. CDR1 MDHEN and CDR2 SYDVKM come from the germline V gene. The CDR3 has 19 amino acids. Trimming cost V 4 bases and J 2 bases; bases outside gene matches: 10.

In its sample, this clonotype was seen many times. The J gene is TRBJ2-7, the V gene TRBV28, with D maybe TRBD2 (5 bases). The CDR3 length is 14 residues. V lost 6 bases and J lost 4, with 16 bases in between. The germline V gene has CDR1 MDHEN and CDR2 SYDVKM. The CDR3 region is CASRSEAYFYEQYF. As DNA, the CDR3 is TGTGCCAGCAGGTCGGAGGCTTATTTTTACGAGCAGTACTTC.

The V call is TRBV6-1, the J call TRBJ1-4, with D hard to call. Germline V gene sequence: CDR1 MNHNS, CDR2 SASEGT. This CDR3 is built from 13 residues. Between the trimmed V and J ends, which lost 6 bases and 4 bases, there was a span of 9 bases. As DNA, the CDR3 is TGTGCCAGCAGGGCCCTTATTAATGAAAAACTGTTTTTT. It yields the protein CASRALINEKLFF.

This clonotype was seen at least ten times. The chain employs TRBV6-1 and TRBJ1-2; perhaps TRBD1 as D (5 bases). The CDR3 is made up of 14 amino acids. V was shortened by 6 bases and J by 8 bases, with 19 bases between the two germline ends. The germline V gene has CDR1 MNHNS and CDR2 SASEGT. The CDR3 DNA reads TGTGCCAGCAGCCCAGGGTGGGGAGGCGAAGGCTACACCTTC. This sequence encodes CASSPGWGGEGYTF.

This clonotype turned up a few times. The CDR3 reads CASSKRVAGGYTGELFF. The CDR3 coding sequence is TGTGCCAGCAGCAAAAGGGTAGCGGGAGGTTACACCGGGGAGCTGTTTTTT. The chain links TRBV3-1 to TRBJ2-2; 10 positions match TRBD2. V dropped 5 bases and J dropped 3; count of bases not matched to a gene: 9. CDR3 length: 17 residues. Looked up from germline, CDR1 is LGHDT and CDR2 is YNNKEL (reference sequence).

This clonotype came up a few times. CDR3 nucleotide sequence: TGTGCCAGCTGGGGGACCTCAGGGCGGGAGACCCAGTACTTC. The encoded protein is CASWGTSGRETQYF. This sequence joins TRBV27 and TRBJ2-5; possibly TRBD1 or TRBD2 for D (5 bases each). CDR1 and CDR2 from the germline V gene are MNHEY and SMNVEV (reference sequence). The CDR3 has 14 residues. V was clipped by 8 bases and J by 5 bases, with 18 bases between them.

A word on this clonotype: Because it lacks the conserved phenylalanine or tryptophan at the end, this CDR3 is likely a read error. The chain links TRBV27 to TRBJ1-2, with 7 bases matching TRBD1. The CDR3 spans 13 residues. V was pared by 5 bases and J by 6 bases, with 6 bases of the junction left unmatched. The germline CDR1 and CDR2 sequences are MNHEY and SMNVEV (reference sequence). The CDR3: CASSPRRGDGYTL. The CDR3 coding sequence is TGTGCCAGCAGTCCACGCAGGGGGGATGGCTACACCCTC.

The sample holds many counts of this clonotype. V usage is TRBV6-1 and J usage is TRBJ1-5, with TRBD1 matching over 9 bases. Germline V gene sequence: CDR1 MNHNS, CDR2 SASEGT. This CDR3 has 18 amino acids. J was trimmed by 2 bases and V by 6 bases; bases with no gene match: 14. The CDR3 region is CASSNSPGQGLGNQPQHF. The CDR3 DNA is TGTGCCAGCAGCAACTCACCGGGACAGGGACTCGGCAATCAGCCCCAGCATTTT.

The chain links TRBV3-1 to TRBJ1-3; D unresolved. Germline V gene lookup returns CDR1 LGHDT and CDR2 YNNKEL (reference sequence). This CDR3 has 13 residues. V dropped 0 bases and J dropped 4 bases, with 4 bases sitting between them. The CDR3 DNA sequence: TGTGCCAGCAGCCAAGAGACAGGAAACACCATATATTTT. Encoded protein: CASSQETGNTIYF.

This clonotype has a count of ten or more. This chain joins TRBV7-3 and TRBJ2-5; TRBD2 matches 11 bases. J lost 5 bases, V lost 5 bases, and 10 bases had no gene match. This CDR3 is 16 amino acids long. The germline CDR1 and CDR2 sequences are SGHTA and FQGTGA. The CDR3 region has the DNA TGTGCCAGCAGCGCAGGGACTAGCGGTAGCGGGGAGACCCAGTACTTC. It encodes CASSAGTSGSGETQYF.

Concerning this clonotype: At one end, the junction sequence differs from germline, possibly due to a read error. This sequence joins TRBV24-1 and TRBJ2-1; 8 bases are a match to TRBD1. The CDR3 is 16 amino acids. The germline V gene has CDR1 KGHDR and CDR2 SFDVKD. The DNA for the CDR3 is TGTGTCACCAGTGAGTCGACAGGGGCCTCCTACAATGAGCAGTTCTTC. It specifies CVTSESTGASYNEQFF.

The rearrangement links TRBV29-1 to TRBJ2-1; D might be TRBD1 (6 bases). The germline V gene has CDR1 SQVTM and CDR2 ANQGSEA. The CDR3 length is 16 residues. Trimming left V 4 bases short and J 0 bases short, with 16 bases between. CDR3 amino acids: CSVVGSGDLSYNEQFF. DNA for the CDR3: TGCAGCGTTGTTGGGTCAGGGGACCTCTCCTACAATGAGCAGTTCTTC.

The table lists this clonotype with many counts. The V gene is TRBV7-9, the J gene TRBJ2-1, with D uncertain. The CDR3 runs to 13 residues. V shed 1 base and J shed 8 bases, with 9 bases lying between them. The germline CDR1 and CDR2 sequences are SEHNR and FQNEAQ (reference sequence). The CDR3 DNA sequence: TGTGCCAGCAGCTTAGGTCAGTTCCATGAGCAGTTCTTC. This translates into CASSLGQFHEQFF. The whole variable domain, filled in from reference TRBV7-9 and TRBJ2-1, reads DTGVSQNPRHKITKRGQNVTFRCDPISEHNRLYWYRQTLGQGPEFLTYFQNEAQLEKSRLLSDRFSAERPKGSFSTLEIQRTEQGDSAMYLCASSLGQFHEQFFGPGTRLTVL.

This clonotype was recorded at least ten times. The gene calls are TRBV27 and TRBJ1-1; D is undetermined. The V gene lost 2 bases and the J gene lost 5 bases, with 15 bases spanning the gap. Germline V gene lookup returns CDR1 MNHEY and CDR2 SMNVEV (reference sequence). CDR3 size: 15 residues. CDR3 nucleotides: TGTGCCAGCAGTTTACTGGGTAGGGTAAGAACTGAAGCTTTCTTT. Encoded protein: CASSLLGRVRTEAFF.

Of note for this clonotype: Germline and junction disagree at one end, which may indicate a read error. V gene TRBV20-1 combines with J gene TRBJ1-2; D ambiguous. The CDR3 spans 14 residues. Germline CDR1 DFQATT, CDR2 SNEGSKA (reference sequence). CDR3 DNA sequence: TGCAGTGCTAGAACCCCCCGGGCCTACTATGGCTACGCCTTC. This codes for CSARTPRAYYGYAF.

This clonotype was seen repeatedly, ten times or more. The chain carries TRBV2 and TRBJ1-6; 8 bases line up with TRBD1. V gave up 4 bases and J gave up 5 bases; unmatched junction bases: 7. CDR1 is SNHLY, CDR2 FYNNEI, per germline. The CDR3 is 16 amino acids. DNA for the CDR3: TGTGCCAGCAGTGCCAGGGCGACAGGGGATAATTCACCCCTCCACTTT. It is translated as CASSARATGDNSPLHF.

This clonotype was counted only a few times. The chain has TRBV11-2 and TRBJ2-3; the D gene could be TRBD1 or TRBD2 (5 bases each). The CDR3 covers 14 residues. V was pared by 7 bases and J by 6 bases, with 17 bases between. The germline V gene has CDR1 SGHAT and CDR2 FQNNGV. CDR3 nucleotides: TGTGCCAGCAAAGGGACCCCCCATTATGATACGCAGTATTTT. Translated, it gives CASKGTPHYDTQYF.

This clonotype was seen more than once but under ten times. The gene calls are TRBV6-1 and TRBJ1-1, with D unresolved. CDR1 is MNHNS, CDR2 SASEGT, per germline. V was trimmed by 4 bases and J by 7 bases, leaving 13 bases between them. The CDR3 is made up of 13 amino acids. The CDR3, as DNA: TGTGCCAGCAGTGCGTACACGACGTATGAAGCTTTCTTT. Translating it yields CASSAYTTYEAFF.

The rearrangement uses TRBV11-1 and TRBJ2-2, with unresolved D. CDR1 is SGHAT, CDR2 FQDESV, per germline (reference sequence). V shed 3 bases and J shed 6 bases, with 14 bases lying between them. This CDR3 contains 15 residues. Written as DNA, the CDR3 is TGTGCCAGCAGCTTGTACGCTCATGGATCCGGGGAGCTGTTTTTT. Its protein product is CASSLYAHGSGELFF.

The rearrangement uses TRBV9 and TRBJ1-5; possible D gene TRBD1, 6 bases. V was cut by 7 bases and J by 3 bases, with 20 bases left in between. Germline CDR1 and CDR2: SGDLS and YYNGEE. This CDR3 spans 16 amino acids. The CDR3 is CASSVGRQGTNQPQHF. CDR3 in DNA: TGTGCCAGCTCCGTAGGTAGGCAGGGGACCAATCAGCCCCAGCATTTT. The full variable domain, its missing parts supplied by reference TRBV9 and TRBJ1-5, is DSGVTQTPKHLITATGQRVTLRCSPRSGDLSVYWYQQSLDQGLQFLIQYYNGEERAKGNILERFSAQQFPDLHSELNLSSLELGDSALYFCASSVGRQGTNQPQHFGDGTRLSIL.

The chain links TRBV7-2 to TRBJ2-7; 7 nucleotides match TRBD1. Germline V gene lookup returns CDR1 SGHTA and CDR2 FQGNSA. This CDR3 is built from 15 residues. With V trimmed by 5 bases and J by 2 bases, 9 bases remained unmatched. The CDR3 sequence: CASSTWTGPAYEQYF. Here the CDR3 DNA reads TGTGCCAGCAGCACATGGACAGGTCCAGCCTACGAGCAGTACTTC.

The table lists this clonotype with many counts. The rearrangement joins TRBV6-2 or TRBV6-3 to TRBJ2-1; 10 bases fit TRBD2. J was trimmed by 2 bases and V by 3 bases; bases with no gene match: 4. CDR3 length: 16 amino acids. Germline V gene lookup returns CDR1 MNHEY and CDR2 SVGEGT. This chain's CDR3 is CASSYDGTSAYNEQFF. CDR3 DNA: TGTGCCAGCAGTTATGACGGGACTAGCGCCTACAATGAGCAGTTCTTC.

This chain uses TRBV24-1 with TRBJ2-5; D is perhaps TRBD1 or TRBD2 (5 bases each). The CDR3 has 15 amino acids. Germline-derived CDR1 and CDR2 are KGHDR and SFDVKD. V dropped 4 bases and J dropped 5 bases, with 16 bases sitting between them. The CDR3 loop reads CATSEGTTPGETQYF. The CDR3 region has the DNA TGTGCCACCAGTGAAGGGACGACCCCAGGGGAGACCCAGTACTTC.

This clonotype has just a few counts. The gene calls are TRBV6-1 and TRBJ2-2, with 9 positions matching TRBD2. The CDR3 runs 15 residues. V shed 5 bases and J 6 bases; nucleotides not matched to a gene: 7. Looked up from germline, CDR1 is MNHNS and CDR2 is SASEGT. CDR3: CASSPIRGRAGELFF. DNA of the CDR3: TGTGCCAGCAGTCCCATTCGCGGGAGGGCCGGGGAGCTGTTTTTT.

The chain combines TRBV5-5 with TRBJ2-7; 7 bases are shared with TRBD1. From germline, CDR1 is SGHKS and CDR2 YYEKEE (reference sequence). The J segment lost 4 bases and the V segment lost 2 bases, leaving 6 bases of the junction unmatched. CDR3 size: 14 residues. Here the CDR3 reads CASSFWDRTYEQYF. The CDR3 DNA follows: TGTGCCAGCAGCTTTTGGGACAGAACTTACGAGCAGTACTTC.

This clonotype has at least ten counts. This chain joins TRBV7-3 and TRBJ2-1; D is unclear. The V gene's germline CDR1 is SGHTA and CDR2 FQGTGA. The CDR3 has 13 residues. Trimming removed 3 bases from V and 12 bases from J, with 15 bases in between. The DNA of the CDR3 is TGTGCCAGCAGCTTCGGCCCAAAGTATGCGCAGTTCTTC. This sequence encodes CASSFGPKYAQFF. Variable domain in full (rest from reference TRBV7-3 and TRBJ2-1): GAGVSQTPSNKVTEKGKYVELRCDPISGHTALYWYRQSLGQGPEFLIYFQGTGAADDSGLPNDRFFAVRPEGSVSTLKIQRTERGDSAVYLCASSFGPKYAQFFGPGTRLTVL.